Reported below is one T cell receptor beta chain. This entry is derived from a study of technical replicates of blood from a handful of donors. The CDR3 is 16 residues long. V gave up 5 bases and J gave up 0 bases, with 17 bases separating them. Germline V gives CDR1 SGHNT, CDR2 YENEEA. This table comes from immunoSEQ multiplex PCR, and its TCRdb copy is limited to in-frame clones, with some not included. The repertoire consists of about 79,000 clones, with more than 85% occurring once and the leading ten covering under 0.5%. This clonotype was obtained from a human donor in good health. Some clones in this sample may be carry-over from other donors' samples. The chain employs TRBV11-3 and TRBJ2-7, with unresolved D. Sequenced sample: T cells isolated from PBMCs. The CDR3 sequence is CASSVTGSLASYEQYF. DNA for the CDR3: TGTGCCAGCAGCGTGACGGGTTCCCTCGCCTCCTACGAGCAGTACTTC.